This entry describes one T cell receptor (beta chain). What antigen it recognizes has not been identified. The input lacks base qualities; no much larger clone sits a single base away. Measured from the cysteine to the phenylalanine, the CDR3 is 15 residues long. Only the CDR3 DNA stays, 45 bases, in frame from base 1. The germline V gene gives CDR1 as KGHSH and CDR2 as LQKENI. Cut back by 3 bases and 3 bases, the V and J ends lie 14 bases apart. These data come from a study of shared clonotypes between healthy human individuals (dated by TCRdb to about 2020). Regarding the study in general: The cohort comprised two women and a few men aged 18 to 49 years. Each donor's leukapheresis produced roughly between roughly 0.85 and 9.5 billion PBMCs. To increase sequencing depth and limit assay-specific biases, TCR repertoire library preparation and sequencing were carried out by different laboratories using diverse techniques. For each donor, CD4 naive and CD4 memory were each given three plates, CD8 naive was given two plates, and CD8 memory was given one plate. To estimate repertoire size and how much clonotype sharing occurs between individuals, the study deeply sequenced the blood TCR repertoires of roughly 5 healthy adults. Results the study describes overall, beyond this receptor: Compared with non-shared clonotypes, the clonotypes found in all four sorted-subset donors had higher generation probabilities. Across a handful of donors, 5% to 6% of naive CD4, approximately 4% of naive CD8, around 2.5% of memory CD4, and 0.4% of memory CD8 clonotypes were shared. Pairwise subsampling led to the expectation that sequencing depth would affect the degree of clonotype sharing among donors. Sampling was limited to blood, and TCR repertoires in tissue likely differ from TCR repertoires in blood. Even with the large sequencing depth, rarefaction of the sorted-subset datasets indicated that sequencing was incomplete. Because the study included a small number of donors, the genetic and exposure-history diversity represented was limited. Naive subsets generally had larger estimated clonotype richness than memory subsets did.

The donors were healthy, HIV-negative adults who had no recently reported acute infections or vaccinations. Only Caucasian adults living in Nashville, Tennessee, USA were represented among the donors. CD4+ T cells were enriched by magnetic negative selection, after which naive cells were positively selected on CD45RA and the negative fraction was taken as the memory subset. After blood collection by leukapheresis, PBMCs were isolated using Ficoll-Histopaque density gradient centrifugation and then cryopreserved in the vapor phase of liquid nitrogen. Purity and quantity of every magnetically sorted T cell population were checked by analytical flow cytometry. Genomic DNA was isolated from every sorted fraction and measured by UV absorbance on a Nanodrop 2000c. Using the deep immunoSEQ assay, multiplex PCR amplified TCR CDR3 regions from genomic DNA. Extracted genomic DNA from each cell subset was spread evenly across all wells of several immunoSEQ 96-well plates, with each plate serving as a replicate. For sorted subsets, each replicate PCR was loaded with approximately 0.2 ug genomic DNA, equivalent to about 33,000 T cell genomes. The purified libraries were quantified using a Qubit 3.0 fluorometer, sized with a Bioanalyzer 2100, and then quantified again using the KAPA Library Quantification kit. Each immunoSEQ 96-well plate was sequenced on its own single-read 150-cycle Illumina NextSeq 550 flow cell. On the authors' methods: Because only junctional sequences without quality scores were contained in the immunoSEQ output, filtering matching that applied to full-length reads could not be performed. Sequences were annotated with PyIR, a Python wrapper for IgBLAST v1.9, and V/J genes and CDR3 were assigned using IMGT germline references. Reads were removed for weak V/J assignments (E-value above 1e-6), missing CDR3, stop codons, out-of-frame junctions, or ambiguous translated residues. V3J clonotypes were defined as sequences sharing an identical inferred V gene, J gene, and CDR3 amino acid sequence. Percentage overlap between repertoires was computed as shared unique clonotypes divided by the size of the smaller repertoire. Repertoire richness was assessed with RTK rarefaction, the Chao1 estimator, and Recon v2.1 estimates of unobserved clonotypes. For all TCRbeta clonotypes obtained by the gDNA method from several donors, generation probabilities were computed with OLGA. TCRdb took over this immuneACCESS table, retaining in-frame rearrangements with V and J assigned. Such tables are incomplete; in checked studies, under half of the missing clones stem from an unresolved V gene, and the remainder is unexplained. V, J and clone size derive from that table, while D and trimming were established from the DNA sequence. The sample records 1.6 million or so clones, less than 99% of which are singletons. The top ten constitute roughly 0.36% of the sample.

The sequenced material came from naive CD4+ T cells sorted from blood. The cell subset or site label, as the study defines it: CD45RA+ positively selected. This TCR was recovered from a man aged 25 to 40 in good health. The V gene is TRBV18 and the J gene is TRBJ1-1; no D gene can be assigned with confidence. For the CDR3, the sequence is CASSPEGPFYTEAFF. In nucleotide form, the sequence is TGTGCCAGCTCACCGGAAGGACCCTTTTACACTGAAGCTTTCTTT.